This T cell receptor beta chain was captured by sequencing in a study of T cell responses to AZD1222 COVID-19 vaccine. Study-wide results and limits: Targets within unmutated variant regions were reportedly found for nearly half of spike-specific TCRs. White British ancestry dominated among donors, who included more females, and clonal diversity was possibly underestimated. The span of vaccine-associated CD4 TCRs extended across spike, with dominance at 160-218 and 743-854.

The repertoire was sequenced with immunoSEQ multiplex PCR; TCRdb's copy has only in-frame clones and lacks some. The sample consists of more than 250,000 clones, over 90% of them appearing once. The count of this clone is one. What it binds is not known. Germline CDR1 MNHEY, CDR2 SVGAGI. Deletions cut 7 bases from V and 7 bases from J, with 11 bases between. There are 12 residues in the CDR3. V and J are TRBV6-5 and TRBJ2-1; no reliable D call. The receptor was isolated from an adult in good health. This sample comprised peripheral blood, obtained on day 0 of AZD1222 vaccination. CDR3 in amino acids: CASTRNINEQFF. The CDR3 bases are TGTGCCAGCACCCGAAACATAAATGAGCAGTTCTTC.